This T cell receptor (beta chain) is from a study of blood T cell repertoires in COVID-19. On the study more broadly: Nucleic acid was either cDNA or gDNA, and it came from T cells, B-cell-depleted T cells, or PBMCs.

This CDR3 spans 13 amino acids. From germline, CDR1 is SGHTA and CDR2 FQGNSA. Trimming left V 5 bases short and J 3 bases short, with 8 bases between. Method: immunoSEQ multiplex PCR; TCRdb's copy keeps in-frame clones and lacks some. The data show more than 85,000 clones, 70% to 90% seen once. Sequencing used peripheral blood. The sequence was obtained from a human donor in a cohort sampled during active COVID-19. The gene calls are TRBV7-2 and TRBJ1-5; no reliable D call. CDR3 coding DNA: TGTGCCAGCAGCCGCGGGCTCAATCAGCCCCAGCATTTT. Translation gives CASSRGLNQPQHF.